This T cell receptor (beta chain) is drawn from a study of high-grade serous ovarian cancer treatment subgroups. Tumor samples were obtained before definitive surgery or chemotherapy. Repertoires were generated with immunoSEQ multiplex PCR, while TCRdb's copy carries only in-frame clones and drops some. Counted here are 3,000 to 4,000 clones, about 80% occurring once; the ten biggest clones make up roughly 8.6%. Regarding this clone: Its antigen is as yet unknown.

The germline V gene encodes CDR1 WSHSY and CDR2 SAAADI. The V gene end was trimmed by 6 bases and the J gene end by 7 bases; junction bases not matched to a gene: 8. The CDR3 length is 15 residues. The study, taken as a whole, reports: These tumor repertoires lack spatial information from bulk sequencing. Tumors within one patient showed repertoire similarity of about 0.095 to 0.79.

This rearrangement joins TRBV10-2 to TRBJ2-3; 12 bases are shared with TRBD1. The sequence came from a human donor with high-grade serous ovarian cancer. The sample taken for sequencing was tumor tissue. CDR3 protein: CASSRPGQGAYTQYF. In nucleotides, the CDR3 is TGCGCCAGCAGCCGACCGGGACAGGGGGCATATACGCAGTATTTT.